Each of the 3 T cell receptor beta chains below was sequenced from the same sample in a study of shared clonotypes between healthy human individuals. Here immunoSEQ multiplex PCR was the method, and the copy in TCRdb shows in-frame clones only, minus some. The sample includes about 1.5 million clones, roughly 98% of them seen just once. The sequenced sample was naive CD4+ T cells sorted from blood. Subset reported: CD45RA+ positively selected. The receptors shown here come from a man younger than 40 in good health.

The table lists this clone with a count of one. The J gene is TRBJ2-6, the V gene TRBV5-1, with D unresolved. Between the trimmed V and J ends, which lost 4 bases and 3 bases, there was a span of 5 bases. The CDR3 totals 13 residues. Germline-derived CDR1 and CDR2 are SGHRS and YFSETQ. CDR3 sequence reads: CASSQGGANVLTF. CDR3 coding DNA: TGCGCCAGCAGCCAAGGTGGGGCCAACGTCCTGACTTTC.

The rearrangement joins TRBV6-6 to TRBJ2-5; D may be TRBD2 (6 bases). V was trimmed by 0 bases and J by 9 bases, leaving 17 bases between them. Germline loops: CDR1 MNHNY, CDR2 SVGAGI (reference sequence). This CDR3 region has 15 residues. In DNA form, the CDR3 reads TGTGCCAGCAGTTACTCGCCCCCTGTCGGAGGGGCCCAGTACTTC. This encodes CASSYSPPVGGAQYF.

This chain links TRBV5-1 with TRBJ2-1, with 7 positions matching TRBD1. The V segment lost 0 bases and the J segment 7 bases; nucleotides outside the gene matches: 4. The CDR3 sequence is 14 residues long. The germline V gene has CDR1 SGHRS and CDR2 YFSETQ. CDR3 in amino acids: CASSLVQGQNEQFF. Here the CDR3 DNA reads TGCGCCAGCAGCTTGGTCCAGGGACAGAATGAGCAGTTCTTC. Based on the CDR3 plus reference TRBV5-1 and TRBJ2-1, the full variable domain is KAGVTQTPRYLIKTRGQQVTLSCSPISGHRSVSWYQQTPGQGLQFLFEYFSETQRNKGNFPGRFSGRQFSNSRSEMNVSTLELGDSALYLCASSLVQGQNEQFFGPGTRLTVL.